A selection of T cell receptor beta chains follows, all from one sample in a study of cytomegalovirus exposure and HLA in healthy donors. Method: immunoSEQ multiplex PCR; TCRdb's copy keeps in-frame clones and lacks some. Its table records around 150,000 clones. The specimen sequenced was PBMCs. These receptors all stem from a middle-aged man in good health and CMV-seronegative. Each CDR3 is given with its conserved first and last residue. The D gene is left open where the match is weak.

CDR3: CASRPTPGGSPYEQYF; DNA: TGTGCCAGCAGACCCACCCCCGGGGGGTCCCCCTACGAGCAGTACTTC; V: TRBV7-8; J: TRBJ2-7; D: TRBD2
CDR3: CASSPTPQSSYNEQFF; DNA: TGCGCCAGCAGCCCTACCCCACAGAGCTCCTACAATGAGCAGTTCTTC; V: TRBV5-1; J: TRBJ2-1; D: .
CDR3: CASSPGQGSLFF; DNA: TGTGCCAGCAGTCCAGGACAGGGATCACTGTTTTTT; V: TRBV2; J: TRBJ1-4; D: TRBD1
CDR3: CASSFEGQGRSPLHF; DNA: TGTGCCAGCAGCTTCGAGGGACAGGGACGCTCACCCCTCCACTTT; V: TRBV11-1; J: TRBJ1-6; D: TRBD1
CDR3: CASSLNSGGIHEQFF; DNA: TGCGCCAGCAGCTTGAATAGCGGGGGAATCCATGAGCAGTTCTTC; V: TRBV5-1; J: TRBJ2-1; D: TRBD2
CDR3: CASSQELPGQGGYGEQFF; DNA: TGCGCCAGCAGCCAAGAACTCCCGGGACAGGGAGGATATGGTGAGCAGTTCTTC; V: TRBV4-1; J: TRBJ2-1; D: TRBD1
CDR3: CASSYLPGALNTEAFF; DNA: TGTGCCAGCAGTTACCTACCGGGAGCCTTAAACACTGAAGCTTTCTTT; V: TRBV6-5; J: TRBJ1-1; D: .
CDR3: CASSRQLQETQYF; DNA: TGTGCCAGCAGCCGACAGTTACAAGAGACCCAGTACTTC; V: TRBV7-2; J: TRBJ2-5; D: .
CDR3: CASSLRFAGGHIQYF; DNA: TGTGCCAGCAGCTTGAGATTTGCAGGCGGGCACATTCAGTACTTC; V: TRBV5-6; J: TRBJ2-4; D: .
CDR3: CASSLGQGQEQYF; DNA: TGCGCCAGCAGCCTGGGACAGGGCCAAGAGCAGTACTTC; V: TRBV5-1; J: TRBJ2-7; D: TRBD1
CDR3: CASSLRSSGGAVDTQYF; DNA: TGTGCCAGCAGCTTAAGATCTAGCGGGGGGGCAGTAGATACGCAGTATTTT; V: TRBV7-6; J: TRBJ2-3; D: TRBD2
CDR3: CSARVDTEAFF; DNA: TGCAGTGCCCGAGTAGACACTGAAGCTTTCTTT; V: TRBV20-1; J: TRBJ1-1; D: .
CDR3: CASTLPGDTQYF; DNA: TGTGCCAGCACCCTACCCGGAGATACGCAGTATTTT; V: TRBV5-4; J: TRBJ2-3; D: .
CDR3: CASSLRRGEAQYF; DNA: TGTGCCAGCAGTTTGAGGCGCGGGGAGGCCCAGTACTTC; V: TRBV27; J: TRBJ2-5; D: .
CDR3: CASSNSPQETQYF; DNA: TGTGCCAGCAGCAACAGCCCCCAAGAGACCCAGTACTTC; V: TRBV7-9; J: TRBJ2-5; D: .
CDR3: CASSLRTGGEQYF; DNA: TGTGCCAGCAGTCTCCGGACAGGGGGCGAGCAGTACTTC; V: TRBV2; J: TRBJ2-7; D: TRBD1
CDR3: CASSPTGGGEQFF; DNA: TGTGCCAGTAGTCCAACAGGGGGAGGTGAGCAGTTCTTC; V: TRBV19; J: TRBJ2-1; D: TRBD1
CDR3: CASSLGQQRGYTF; DNA: TGTGCCAGCAGCTTGGGACAGCAAAGGGGCTACACCTTC; V: TRBV5-4; J: TRBJ1-2; D: .
CDR3: CASSAGDSGNTIYF; DNA: TGTGCCAGCAGCGCCGGGGACTCTGGAAACACCATATATTTT; V: TRBV5-4; J: TRBJ1-3; D: .
CDR3: CASSYPTGFTDTQYF; DNA: TGTGCCAGCAGTTACCCAACAGGGTTCACAGATACGCAGTATTTT; V: TRBV6-6; J: TRBJ2-3; D: .
CDR3: CASSLVGTGNTIYF; DNA: TGTGCCAGCAGCTTAGTGGGCACCGGAAACACCATATATTTT; V: TRBV7-8; J: TRBJ1-3; D: .
CDR3: CASSPRDRGTGELFF; DNA: TGCGCCAGCAGCCCTAGGGACAGGGGGACCGGGGAGCTGTTTTTT; V: TRBV4-1; J: TRBJ2-2; D: TRBD1
CDR3: CAISEVNGLNYGYTF; DNA: TGTGCCATCAGTGAAGTCAACGGACTTAACTATGGCTACACCTTC; V: TRBV10-3; J: TRBJ1-2; D: .
CDR3: CASSLGPRYGYTF; DNA: TGTGCCAGCAGCTTAGGGCCACGATATGGCTACACCTTC; V: TRBV7-3; J: TRBJ1-2; D: .
CDR3: CASRPTSGVTDTQYF; DNA: TGTGCCAGCAGACCGACTAGCGGGGTGACAGATACGCAGTATTTT; V: TRBV2; J: TRBJ2-3; D: TRBD2
CDR3: CASSPGTGGGSPLHF; DNA: TGTGCCAGCAGCCCCGGGACAGGGGGTGGTTCACCCCTCCACTTT; V: TRBV2; J: TRBJ1-6; D: TRBD1
CDR3: CAGGETGQGTGELFF; DNA: TGTGCCGGCGGAGAAACGGGACAGGGGACCGGGGAGCTGTTTTTT; V: TRBV19; J: TRBJ2-2; D: TRBD1
CDR3: CASNPATGGTGELFF; DNA: TGTGCCAGCAATCCAGCGACAGGGGGAACCGGGGAGCTGTTTTTT; V: TRBV6-1; J: TRBJ2-2; D: TRBD1
CDR3: CASSPFGTAYEQYF; DNA: TGTGCCAGTAGTCCTTTCGGGACAGCCTACGAGCAGTACTTC; V: TRBV19; J: TRBJ2-7; D: TRBD1
CDR3: CASKAQQGGQPQHF; DNA: TGTGCCAGCAAGGCGCAGCAGGGAGGACAGCCCCAGCATTTT; V: TRBV6-5; J: TRBJ1-5; D: .
CDR3: CASSGQGNTEAFF; DNA: TGTGCCAGCAGCGGACAGGGGAACACTGAAGCTTTCTTT; V: TRBV9; J: TRBJ1-1; D: TRBD1
CDR3: CASSLAGEGLSTEAFF; DNA: TGCGCCAGCAGCTTGGCAGGGGAGGGCTTGAGCACTGAAGCTTTCTTT; V: TRBV5-1; J: TRBJ1-1; D: .
CDR3: CASRLGLRGATDTQYF; DNA: TGTGCCAGCAGGTTGGGCTTGCGGGGGGCGACAGATACGCAGTATTTT; V: TRBV27; J: TRBJ2-3; D: TRBD2
CDR3: CASSPYAGHYGYTF; DNA: TGTGCCAGCAGTCCATACGCGGGACACTATGGCTACACCTTC; V: TRBV6-4; J: TRBJ1-2; D: .
CDR3: CASSYAGGEQYF; DNA: TGTGCCAGCAGTTACGCAGGGGGTGAGCAGTACTTC; V: TRBV6-5; J: TRBJ2-7; D: TRBD1
CDR3: CASSLVGLAGGRTGELFF; DNA: TGCGCCAGCAGCTTGGTTGGACTAGCGGGGGGTCGGACCGGGGAGCTGTTTTTT; V: TRBV5-1; J: TRBJ2-2; D: TRBD2
CDR3: CASSLLGGTHNEQFF; DNA: TGTGCCAGCAGCTTACTCGGGGGGACCCACAATGAGCAGTTCTTC; V: TRBV7-3; J: TRBJ2-1; D: TRBD2
CDR3: CASSFGQGDTEAFF; DNA: TGTGCCAGCAGCTTCGGACAGGGAGACACTGAAGCTTTCTTT; V: TRBV5-4; J: TRBJ1-1; D: TRBD1
CDR3: CASSVEGVSNQPQHF; DNA: TGTGCCAGCAGCGTAGAGGGGGTCAGTAATCAGCCCCAGCATTTT; V: TRBV9; J: TRBJ1-5; D: .
CDR3: CASSFLNADQPQHF; DNA: TGTGCCAGCAGCTTTTTGAATGCGGATCAGCCCCAGCATTTT; V: TRBV7-8; J: TRBJ1-5; D: .
CDR3: CAAKPTGLRGGYTF; DNA: TGTGCCGCCAAACCGACAGGCTTGAGGGGTGGCTACACCTTC; V: TRBV28; J: TRBJ1-2; D: .
CDR3: CSVGRGNYEQYF; DNA: TGCAGCGTTGGACGGGGAAACTACGAGCAGTACTTC; V: TRBV29-1; J: TRBJ2-7; D: .
CDR3: CASSSNTVQIFSGNTIYF; DNA: TGTGCCAGCAGCTCCAATACAGTCCAAATTTTCTCTGGAAACACCATATATTTT; V: TRBV5-6; J: TRBJ1-3; D: .
CDR3: CASSFEQGGYGYTF; DNA: TGTGCCAGCAGTTTCGAGCAGGGAGGCTATGGCTACACCTTC; V: TRBV6-6; J: TRBJ1-2; D: .